The clone carrying this T cell receptor (beta chain) was observed once. Its antigen is undetermined. The sample is drawn from a study of a mutant IDH1 vaccine in newly diagnosed glioma. As for the study in general: The first vaccination came 4-6 weeks after radiotherapy alone, or with temozolomide cycles. Before enrollment, patients got radiotherapy alone, temozolomide alone, or mostly the combination.

Generated by immunoSEQ multiplex PCR, the TCRdb table keeps only in-frame clones and is missing some. Of 45,000 to 55,000 clones listed, around 80% are singletons. Germline values: CDR1 SEHNR, CDR2 FQNEAQ (reference sequence). After removal of 5 bases from V and 7 bases from J, the junction contained 13 bases not matched to a gene. The length of the CDR3 is 15 residues. Time point denoted: week 35, safety follow-up. The study gave 300 ug of mutant IDH1 20-mer peptide per vaccine dose, with topical imiquimod. Patients carried new grade 3 or 4 IDH1-mutant astrocytomas lacking nuclear ATRX. The source was PBMCs, collected from a glioma patient whose treatment included an IDH1 peptide vaccine. V and J are TRBV7-9 and TRBJ2-7, with 8 bases lining up with TRBD2. This sequence was found in a man between 40 and 49 years old with glioma. The CDR3 spells CASSSRTGGAREQYF. The CDR3 nucleotides are TGTGCCAGCAGCAGTAGGACCGGGGGGGCGAGAGAGCAGTACTTC.